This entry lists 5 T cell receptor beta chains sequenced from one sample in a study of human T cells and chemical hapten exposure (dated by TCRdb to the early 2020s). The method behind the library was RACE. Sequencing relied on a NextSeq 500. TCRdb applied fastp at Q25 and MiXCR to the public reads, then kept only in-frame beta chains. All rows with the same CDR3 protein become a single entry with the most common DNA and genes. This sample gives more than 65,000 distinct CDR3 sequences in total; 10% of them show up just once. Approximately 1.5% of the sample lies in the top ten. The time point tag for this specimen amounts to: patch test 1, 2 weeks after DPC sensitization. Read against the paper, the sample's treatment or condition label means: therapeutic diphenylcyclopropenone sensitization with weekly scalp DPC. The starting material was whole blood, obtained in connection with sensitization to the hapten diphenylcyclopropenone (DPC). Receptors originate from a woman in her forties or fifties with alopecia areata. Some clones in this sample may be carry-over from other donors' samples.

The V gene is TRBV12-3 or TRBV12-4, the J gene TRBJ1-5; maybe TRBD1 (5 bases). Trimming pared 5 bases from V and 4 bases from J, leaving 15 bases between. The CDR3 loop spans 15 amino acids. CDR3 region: CASSLRGRANQPQHF. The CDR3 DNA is TGTGCCAGCAGTCTACGGGGCCGCGCTAATCAGCCCCAGCATTTT.

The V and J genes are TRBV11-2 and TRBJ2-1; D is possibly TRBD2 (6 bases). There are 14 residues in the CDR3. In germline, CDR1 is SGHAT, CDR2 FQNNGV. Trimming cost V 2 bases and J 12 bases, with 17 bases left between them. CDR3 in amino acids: CASSLRASEFAQFF. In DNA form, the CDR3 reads TGTGCCAGCAGCTTAAGGGCTAGCGAGTTCGCGCAGTTCTTC.

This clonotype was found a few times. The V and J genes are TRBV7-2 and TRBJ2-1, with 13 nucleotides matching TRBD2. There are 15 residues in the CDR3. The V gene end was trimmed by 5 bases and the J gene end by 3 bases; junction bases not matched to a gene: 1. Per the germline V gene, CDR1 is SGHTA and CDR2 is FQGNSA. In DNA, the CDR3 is TGTGCCAGCAGCAGGACTAGCGGGAGCTACAATGAGCAGTTCTTC. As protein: CASSRTSGSYNEQFF. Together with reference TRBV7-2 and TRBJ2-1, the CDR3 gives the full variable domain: GAGVSQSPSNKVTEKGKDVELRCDPISGHTALYWYRQSLGQGLEFLIYFQGNSAPDKSGLPSDRFSAERTGGSVSTLTIQRTQQEDSAVYLCASSRTSGSYNEQFFGPGTRLTVL.

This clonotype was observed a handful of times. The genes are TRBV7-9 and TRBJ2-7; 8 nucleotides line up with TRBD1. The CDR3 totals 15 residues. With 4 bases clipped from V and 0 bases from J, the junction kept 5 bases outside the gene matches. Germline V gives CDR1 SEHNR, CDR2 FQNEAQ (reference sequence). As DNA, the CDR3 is TGTGCCAGCAGCTCCTGGACAGGGAACTCCTACGAGCAGTACTTC. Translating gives CASSSWTGNSYEQYF. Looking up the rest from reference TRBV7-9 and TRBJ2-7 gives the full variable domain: DTGVSQNPRHKITKRGQNVTFRCDPISEHNRLYWYRQTLGQGPEFLTYFQNEAQLEKSRLLSDRFSAERPKGSFSTLEIQRTEQGDSAMYLCASSSWTGNSYEQYFGPGTRLTVT.

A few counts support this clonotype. The CDR3 sequence is CASSPLEESTDTQYF. The DNA of the CDR3 is TGTGCCAGCAGTCCCTTGGAGGAGAGCACAGATACGCAGTATTTT. The chain links TRBV27 to TRBJ2-3; D is possibly TRBD2 (5 bases). CDR3 length: 15 amino acids. Germline V gene lookup returns CDR1 MNHEY and CDR2 SMNVEV (reference sequence). V was trimmed by 5 bases and J by 0 bases, leaving 12 bases between them.